The 27 T cell receptor beta chains below were found in one sample sequenced in a study of CD8 T cells in ankylosing spondylitis. TCRdb independently ran MiXCR on the 5' RACE reads; one entry per CDR3 protein. The sample shows 250,000 or so distinct CDR3 sequences, 18% of them seen only once. The specimen sequenced was blood, either unsorted or a sorted T cell fraction (not recorded which). Receptor source: a male donor with ankylosing spondylitis or in good health (not recorded which).

CDR3 sequence reads: CASSFSVYEQYF. Here the CDR3 DNA reads TGTGCCAGCAGTTTCTCCGTCTACGAGCAGTACTTC. The rearrangement links TRBV12-3 or TRBV12-4 to TRBJ2-7, with D uncertain. V dropped 3 bases and J dropped 3 bases, with 6 bases sitting between them. The CDR3 loop spans 12 amino acids.

A few counts support this clonotype. This chain uses TRBV7-8 with TRBJ2-1, with TRBD1 matching 9 bases. Germline trimming cut 5 bases from V and 5 bases from J; bases unmatched to any gene: 4. The CDR3 has 14 residues. Germline assignment: CDR1 SGHVS and CDR2 FQNEAQ. The chain's CDR3 is CASSHRTGDNEQFF. The DNA of the CDR3 is TGTGCCAGCAGCCATAGGACAGGGGACAATGAGCAGTTCTTC.

This clonotype was found a few times. This chain connects TRBV9 to TRBJ1-6; D is unresolved. This CDR3 has 12 residues. The germline V gene has CDR1 SGDLS and CDR2 YYNGEE. Between the trimmed V and J ends, which lost 3 bases and 13 bases, there was a span of 11 bases. Here the CDR3 DNA reads TGTGCCAGCAGCGCAGGAACTGGTCCCCTCCACTTT. Its translation is CASSAGTGPLHF.

The V and J genes are TRBV19 and TRBJ1-1; 7 nucleotides line up with TRBD1. Per the germline V gene, CDR1 is LNHDA and CDR2 is SQIVND (reference sequence). The CDR3 is 14 amino acids. With 6 bases clipped from V and 5 bases from J, the junction kept 9 bases outside the gene matches. The CDR3 nucleotides are TGTGCCAGTAGCCCTAGAGGGGGCTATACTGAAGCTTTCTTT. It codes for CASSPRGGYTEAFF.

The chain couples TRBV6-1 to TRBJ2-7; D not certain. Trimming left V 4 bases short and J 0 bases short, with 7 bases between. Per the germline V gene, CDR1 is MNHNS and CDR2 is SASEGT. This CDR3 is built from 13 residues. CDR3 DNA sequence: TGTGCCAGCAGTGGGTCACGCTCCTACGAGCAGTACTTC. This translates into CASSGSRSYEQYF.

The chain couples TRBV29-1 to TRBJ2-7; no clear D gene. CDR3 length equals 11 residues. Trimming pared 4 bases from V and 6 bases from J, leaving 10 bases between. Germline V gene data show CDR1 as SQVTM and CDR2 as ANQGSEA. In nucleotides, the CDR3 is TGCAGCGTTGTAGACCCCCTCGAGCAGTACTTC. This encodes CSVVDPLEQYF.

This clonotype turned up a few times. This chain uses TRBV5-5 with TRBJ2-1; TRBD2 matches 10 bases. Trimming removed 2 bases from V and 7 bases from J; junction bases left unmatched: 9. The germline gives CDR1 SGHKS, CDR2 YYEKEE (reference sequence). The CDR3 spans 16 residues. The CDR3 loop is CASSFGPLAGVNEQFF. CDR3 DNA: TGTGCCAGCAGCTTCGGCCCGCTAGCGGGAGTGAATGAGCAGTTCTTC. Drawing the rest from reference TRBV5-5 and TRBJ2-1, the complete variable domain is DAGVTQSPTHLIKTRGQQVTLRCSPISGHKSVSWYQQVLGQGPQFIFQYYEKEERGRGNFPDRFSARQFPNYSSELNVNALLLGDSALYLCASSFGPLAGVNEQFFGPGTRLTVL.

In its sample, this clonotype was seen a few times. V gene TRBV27 combines with J gene TRBJ2-1, with 10 bases aligning to TRBD2. With V trimmed by 0 bases and J by 10 bases, 0 bases remained unmatched. CDR3 length: 13 amino acids. Looked up from germline, CDR1 is MNHEY and CDR2 is SMNVEV (reference sequence). CDR3 DNA: TGTGCCAGCAGTTTATCGGGACTAGCGGAGCAGTTCTTC. This encodes CASSLSGLAEQFF.

There are a few counts of this clonotype. The V and J genes are TRBV3-1 and TRBJ2-7; D uncertain. Per the germline V gene, CDR1 is LGHDT and CDR2 is YNNKEL (reference sequence). Trimming left V 1 base short and J 3 bases short, with 13 bases between. This CDR3 region has 15 residues. CDR3 bases: TGTGCCAGCAGCCAAGGACCGTCTAGTATCTACGAGCAGTACTTC. This codes for CASSQGPSSIYEQYF.

This chain connects TRBV20-1 to TRBJ2-7; 8 bases map to TRBD2. The CDR3 runs 15 residues. Losses at the gene ends were 2 bases for V and 5 bases for J; bases not matched to a gene: 11. CDR1 DFQATT and CDR2 SNEGSKA come from the germline V gene (reference sequence). CDR3 DNA sequence: TGCAGTGCTAGACCTGAACTAGCGGCCTTAGACGAGCAGTACTTC. Amino acids: CSARPELAALDEQYF.

The rearrangement links TRBV6-1 to TRBJ2-7; D might be TRBD2 (6 bases). The CDR3 runs 16 residues. CDR1 is MNHNS and CDR2 is SASEGT in the germline V gene. Trimming stripped 5 bases from V and 2 bases from J, with 19 bases between. The CDR3 bases are TGTGCCAGCAGTCCCGCGGTCCACGGGGGAACCTACGAGCAGTACTTC. It codes for CASSPAVHGGTYEQYF.

This clonotype was observed a handful of times. The chain joins TRBV29-1 to TRBJ2-5, with 8 nucleotides matching TRBD1. V was pared by 3 bases and J by 2 bases, with 11 bases of the junction left unmatched. Germline V gene data show CDR1 as SQVTM and CDR2 as ANQGSEA. This CDR3 spans 16 amino acids. The CDR3 nucleotides are TGCAGCGTTGATGGTGAACAGGGGGTGGTACAAGAGACCCAGTACTTC. Protein product: CSVDGEQGVVQETQYF.

This clonotype has just a few counts. The chain employs TRBV27 and TRBJ2-7; perhaps TRBD1 as D (5 bases). This CDR3 comprises 12 residues. Trimming took off 8 bases at V and 3 bases at J, with 11 bases between the two ends. CDR1 and CDR2 from the germline V gene are MNHEY and SMNVEV (reference sequence). CDR3 sequence reads: CASGQGIYEQYF. Here the CDR3 DNA reads TGTGCCAGCGGCCAGGGAATCTACGAGCAGTACTTC.

The genes are TRBV20-1 and TRBJ2-7; D remains ambiguous. Germline CDR1 reads DFQATT; CDR2 reads SNEGSKA (reference sequence). CDR3 size: 13 residues. V was cut by 0 bases and J by 0 bases, with 6 bases left in between. CDR3 region: CSARDISSYEQYF. CDR3 nucleotides: TGCAGTGCTAGAGACATAAGCTCCTACGAGCAGTACTTC.

A few counts support this clonotype. This chain links TRBV20-1 with TRBJ2-7; tentative D call: TRBD2 (6 bases). The CDR3 contains 14 residues. Trimming took off 3 bases at V and 0 bases at J, with 12 bases between the two ends. Germline CDR1 DFQATT, CDR2 SNEGSKA (reference sequence). The CDR3 loop reads CSARGSSDSYEQYF. The CDR3 DNA reads TGCAGTGCTAGGGGGTCTAGCGACTCCTACGAGCAGTACTTC.

The chain is built from TRBV5-1 and TRBJ2-5; 14 bases map to TRBD2. The junction had 8 bases not matched to a gene; V was cut back by 5 bases and J by 5 bases. The CDR3 length is 16 residues. Germline V gene sequence: CDR1 SGHRS, CDR2 YFSETQ. This CDR3 is CASSLGTSGSGETQYF. The DNA for the CDR3 is TGCGCCAGCAGTCTCGGGACTAGCGGGAGTGGCGAGACCCAGTACTTC. The full variable domain, its missing parts supplied by reference TRBV5-1 and TRBJ2-5, is KAGVTQTPRYLIKTRGQQVTLSCSPISGHRSVSWYQQTPGQGLQFLFEYFSETQRNKGNFPGRFSGRQFSNSRSEMNVSTLELGDSALYLCASSLGTSGSGETQYFGPGTRLLVL.

The chain is built from TRBV27 and TRBJ2-7; 7 nucleotides match TRBD1. Germline V CDR1 and CDR2: MNHEY, SMNVEV (reference sequence). With 6 bases clipped from V and 3 bases from J, the junction kept 5 bases outside the gene matches. CDR3 length equals 13 residues. The CDR3 DNA is TGTGCCAGCAGAAACAGGGGAGTCTACGAGCAGTACTTC. It codes for CASRNRGVYEQYF.

There are many counts of this clonotype. The rearrangement links TRBV29-1 to TRBJ2-1, with 11 bases that match TRBD2. Germline V CDR1 and CDR2: SQVTM, ANQGSEA. With 6 bases clipped from V and 8 bases from J, the junction kept 12 bases outside the gene matches. The CDR3 has 15 amino acids. CDR3 bases: TGCAGCGTGGTAGCGGGAGGGCATCATCCATATGAGCAGTTCTTC. Translation: CSVVAGGHHPYEQFF.

This clonotype was observed a handful of times. The rearrangement uses TRBV6-1 and TRBJ1-2; possible D gene TRBD1, 6 bases. V dropped 7 bases and J dropped 8 bases, with 23 bases sitting between them. In germline, CDR1 is MNHNS, CDR2 SASEGT. CDR3 length: 15 residues. CDR3 loop: CASTTALGGAGGYTF. CDR3 sequence (DNA): TGTGCCAGCACCACGGCCCTCGGGGGGGCTGGCGGCTACACCTTC.

This clonotype was detected only a few times. This chain uses TRBV6-5 with TRBJ1-1; TRBD1 might be the D (5 bases). This CDR3 is built from 14 residues. Trimming took off 2 bases at V and 4 bases at J, with 11 bases between the two ends. CDR1 is MNHEY and CDR2 is SVGAGI in the germline V gene. The CDR3 DNA follows: TGTGCCAGCAGTTACACTCGACAGATCACTGAAGCTTTCTTT. Translated: CASSYTRQITEAFF.

This clonotype was counted between two and nine times. The rearrangement joins TRBV6-2 or TRBV6-3 to TRBJ1-5, with D perhaps TRBD1 (5 bases). Trimming stripped 6 bases from V and 7 bases from J, with 19 bases between. Looked up from germline, CDR1 is MNHEY and CDR2 is SVGEGT. The CDR3 loop spans 15 amino acids. The CDR3 loop reads CASSQMSGSLQPQHF. The CDR3 nucleotides read TGTGCCAGCAGCCAGATGTCAGGGAGCTTACAGCCCCAGCATTTT.

The chain links TRBV2 to TRBJ2-5; the match to TRBD1 covers 8 bases. The CDR3 runs 15 residues. Germline V lookup: CDR1 SNHLY, CDR2 FYNNEI. V lost 8 bases, J lost 2 bases, and 10 bases stayed unmatched. The CDR3 here is CASSRGRTGQETQYF. DNA of the CDR3: TGTGCCAGCTCGAGGGGTAGGACAGGGCAAGAGACCCAGTACTTC.

This chain joins TRBV7-2 and TRBJ2-3; the D gene is possibly TRBD2 (6 bases). CDR1 and CDR2 (germline): SGHTA, FQGNSA. Trimming cost V 1 base and J 5 bases, with 13 bases left between them. The CDR3 length is 15 residues. CDR3 in amino acids: CASSLEAAEGDTQYF. The CDR3 DNA follows: TGTGCCAGCAGCTTAGAAGCGGCGGAGGGAGATACGCAGTATTTT.

The chain links TRBV12-3 or TRBV12-4 to TRBJ2-3; 7 positions agree with TRBD2. The CDR3 sequence is 18 residues long. V lost 3 bases and J lost 2; bases outside the gene matches: 14. The CDR3 nucleotides read TGTGCCAGCAGTTTTCCTTCCTGGGCGGGAGTCGCCACAGATACGCAGTATTTT. Translated: CASSFPSWAGVATDTQYF.

Ten or more counts support this clonotype. The chain is built from TRBV4-3 and TRBJ2-1; D remains unclear. The V gene lost 5 bases and the J gene lost 5 bases, with 10 bases spanning the gap. In germline, CDR1 is LGHNA, CDR2 YSLEER. The CDR3 consists of 13 residues. CDR3 in DNA: TGCGCCAGCAGCGTCGGGTTGGACAATGAGCAGTTCTTC. Translation: CASSVGLDNEQFF.

Here the CDR3 reads CASSFWGIGELFF. CDR3 bases: TGTGCCAGCAGTTTTTGGGGCATCGGGGAGCTGTTTTTT. The chain combines TRBV12-3 or TRBV12-4 with TRBJ2-2, with a possible D match to TRBD1 (5 bases). V was clipped by 3 bases and J by 7 bases, with 9 bases between them. This CDR3 comprises 13 residues.

With regard to this clonotype: This may arise from a read error, as a much more abundant clone is one base away. The chain is built from TRBV12-3 or TRBV12-4 and TRBJ2-6; D gene ambiguous. This CDR3 has 15 amino acids. V lost 2 bases and J lost 0, with 5 bases in between. The CDR3 is CASSLSDSGANVLTF. The CDR3 DNA reads as TGTGCCAGCAGTTTATCGGACTCTGGGGCCAACGTCCTGACTTTC.